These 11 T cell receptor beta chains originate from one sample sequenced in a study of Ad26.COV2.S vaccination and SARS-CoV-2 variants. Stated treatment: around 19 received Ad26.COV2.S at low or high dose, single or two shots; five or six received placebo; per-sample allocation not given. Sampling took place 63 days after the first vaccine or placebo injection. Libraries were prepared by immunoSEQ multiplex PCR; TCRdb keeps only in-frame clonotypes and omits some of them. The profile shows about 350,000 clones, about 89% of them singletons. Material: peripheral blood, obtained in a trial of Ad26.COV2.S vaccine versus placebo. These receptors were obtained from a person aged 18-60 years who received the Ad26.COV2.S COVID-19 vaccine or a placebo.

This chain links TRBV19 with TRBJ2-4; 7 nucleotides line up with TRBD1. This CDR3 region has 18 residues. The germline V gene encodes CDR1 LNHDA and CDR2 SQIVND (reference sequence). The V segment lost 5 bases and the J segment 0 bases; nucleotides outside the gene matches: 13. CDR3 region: CASSGGQIPNSAKNIQYF. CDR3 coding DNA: TGTGCCAGTAGTGGGGGACAGATCCCGAATTCAGCCAAAAACATTCAGTACTTC.

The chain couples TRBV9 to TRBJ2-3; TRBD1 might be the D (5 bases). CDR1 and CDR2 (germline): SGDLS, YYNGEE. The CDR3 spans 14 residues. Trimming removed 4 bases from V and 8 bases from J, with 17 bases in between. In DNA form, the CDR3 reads TGTGCCAGCAGCCCGGACACAGGCTGGGGTACGCAGTATTTT. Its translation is CASSPDTGWGTQYF.

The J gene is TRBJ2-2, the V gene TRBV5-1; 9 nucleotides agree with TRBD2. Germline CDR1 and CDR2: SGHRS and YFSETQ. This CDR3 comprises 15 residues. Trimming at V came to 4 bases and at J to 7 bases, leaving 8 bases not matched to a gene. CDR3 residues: CASSLLAGENGELFF. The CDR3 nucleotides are TGCGCCAGCAGCCTTTTAGCGGGAGAAAACGGGGAGCTGTTTTTT.

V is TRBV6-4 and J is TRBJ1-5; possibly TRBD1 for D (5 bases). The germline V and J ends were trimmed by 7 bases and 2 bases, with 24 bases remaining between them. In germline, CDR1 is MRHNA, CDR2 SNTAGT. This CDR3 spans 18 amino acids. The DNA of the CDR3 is TGTGCCAGCATTGTGGGTAGGGAGAGGGGAATGGGCAATCAGCCCCAGCATTTT. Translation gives CASIVGRERGMGNQPQHF.

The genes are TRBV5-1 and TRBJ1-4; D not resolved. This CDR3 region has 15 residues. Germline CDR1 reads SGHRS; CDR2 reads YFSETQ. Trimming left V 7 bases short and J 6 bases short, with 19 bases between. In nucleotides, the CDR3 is TGCGCCAGCGCAAGAGATATCTTGGGTGATGAAAAACTGTTTTTT. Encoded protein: CASARDILGDEKLFF.

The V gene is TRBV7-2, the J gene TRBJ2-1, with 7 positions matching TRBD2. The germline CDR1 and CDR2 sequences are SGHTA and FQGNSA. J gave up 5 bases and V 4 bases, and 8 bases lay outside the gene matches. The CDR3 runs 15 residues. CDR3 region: CASSSRWGGDNEQFF. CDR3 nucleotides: TGTGCCAGCAGCTCCCGGTGGGGAGGGGACAATGAGCAGTTCTTC.

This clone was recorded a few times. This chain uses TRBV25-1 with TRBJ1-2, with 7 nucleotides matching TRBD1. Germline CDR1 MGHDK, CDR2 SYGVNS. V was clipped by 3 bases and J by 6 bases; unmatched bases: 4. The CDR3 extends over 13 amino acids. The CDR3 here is CASSETGLDGYTF. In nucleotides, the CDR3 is TGTGCCAGCAGTGAGACAGGGCTGGATGGCTACACCTTC.

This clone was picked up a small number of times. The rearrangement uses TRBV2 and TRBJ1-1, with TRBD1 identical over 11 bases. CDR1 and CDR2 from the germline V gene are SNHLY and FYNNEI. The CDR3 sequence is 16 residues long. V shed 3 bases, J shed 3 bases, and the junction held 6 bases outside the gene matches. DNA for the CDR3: TGTGCCAGCAGTGACCTGGACAGGGGGCTGGACACTGAAGCTTTCTTT. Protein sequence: CASSDLDRGLDTEAFF.

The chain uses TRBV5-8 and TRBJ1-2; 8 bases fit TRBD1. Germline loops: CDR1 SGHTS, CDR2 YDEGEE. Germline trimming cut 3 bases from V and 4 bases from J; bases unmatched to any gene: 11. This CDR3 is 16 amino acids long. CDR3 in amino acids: CASSSRQGKIGYGYTF. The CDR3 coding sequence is TGTGCCAGCAGCTCTCGACAGGGGAAAATTGGCTATGGCTACACCTTC.

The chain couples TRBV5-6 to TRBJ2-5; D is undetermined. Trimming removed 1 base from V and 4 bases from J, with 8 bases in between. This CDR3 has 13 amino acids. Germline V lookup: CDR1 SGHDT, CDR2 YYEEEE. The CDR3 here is CASSLYRRETQYF. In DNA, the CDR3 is TGTGCCAGCAGCTTGTATAGGCGAGAGACCCAGTACTTC.

DNA for the CDR3: TGCGCCAGCAGCTTTAATGGAGGGGGCCCAACTGGAAACACCATATATTTT. Its protein is CASSFNGGGPTGNTIYF. The V gene is TRBV5-1, the J gene TRBJ1-3; 7 bases are a match to TRBD1. The V segment lost 2 bases and the J segment 2 bases; nucleotides outside the gene matches: 10. CDR3 length equals 17 residues. Per the germline V gene, CDR1 is SGHRS and CDR2 is YFSETQ.